Here is one T cell receptor beta chain with its context. Its antigen is not identified. ViraFEST assay sequencing came after antigen-specific CD4+ T cells were expanded with viral peptide pools. Following culture for 9 to 11 days, CD4+ T cells were isolated. Convalescent patients had PCR-confirmed SARS-CoV-2 infection between March and December 2020. PBMC were cultured at some 2.1 million per well with around 9.2 IU/ml IL-2 and around 9.4 ug/ml peptides. Days 3 and 7 saw half the medium replaced with IL-2 medium. The germline V and J ends were trimmed by 3 bases and 7 bases, with 4 bases remaining between them. The CDR3 has 11 residues. Germline CDR1 SGHDT, CDR2 YYEEEE. These data are taken from a study of vaccination effects on CD4 cells after COVID-19. General study findings and limits: At late timepoints after vaccination, vaccine- and infection-induced clones shrank markedly.

Only in-frame clones appear in the TCRdb table, and some are missing; sequencing was by immunoSEQ multiplex PCR. Of fewer than 30,000 clones listed, 78% are singletons. The sample was CD4+ T cells from PBMCs cultured with HCoV-NL63 spike peptides, taken before COVID-19 vaccination. The chain links TRBV5-6 to TRBJ2-2; D gene unclear. This TCR was sampled from a human donor who had a prior SARS-CoV-2 infection. In DNA form, the CDR3 reads TGTGCCAGCAGCTACTACGGGGAGCTGTTTTTT. Translating it yields CASSYYGELFF.